One sample yielded the 29 T cell receptor beta chains listed below, sequenced in a study of cytomegalovirus exposure and HLA in healthy donors (dated by TCRdb to about 2017). The library was prepared using the immunoSEQ multiplex PCR assay. As stored in TCRdb, this immuneACCESS dataset retains in-frame rearrangements with V and J assigned. A fraction of the clones does not appear; measured against another copy, unresolved V genes explain less than half of the discrepancy, and the remainder lacks a known reason. In this sample the table shows under 200,000 clones, 80% to 90% of which occur a single time. The ten largest account for around 2.3% of the sample. Sequencing was carried out using PBMCs. The receptors shown here come from a woman aged 18-29 years in good health and CMV-seronegative.

The count of this clone is one. The V gene is TRBV19, the J gene TRBJ2-7, with D perhaps TRBD1 (5 bases). Trimming cost V 8 bases and J 0 bases, with 17 bases left between them. Germline assignment: CDR1 LNHDA and CDR2 SQIVND (reference sequence). The CDR3 consists of 15 residues. DNA of the CDR3: TGTGCCAGTTCGTTTACACAGGTAAACTCCTACGAGCAGTACTTC. This gives the protein CASSFTQVNSYEQYF.

The gene calls are TRBV7-9 and TRBJ2-5; TRBD2 matches at 12 bases. The CDR3 length is 16 residues. CDR1 and CDR2 (germline): SEHNR, FQNEAQ (reference sequence). V lost 3 bases and J lost 4; bases outside the gene matches: 6. This chain's CDR3 is CASSLTSGRYRETQYF. In DNA form, the CDR3 reads TGTGCCAGCAGCTTGACTAGCGGGAGATATAGAGAGACCCAGTACTTC.

This clone was seen a single time. The V gene is TRBV4-1, the J gene TRBJ2-1; the D gene is possibly TRBD2 (5 bases). Trimming shortened V by 6 bases and J by 9 bases, and 12 bases separated the two germline ends. Looked up from germline, CDR1 is MGHRA and CDR2 is YSYEKL. The CDR3 runs to 12 residues. This CDR3 is CASSLERGEQFF. The DNA for the CDR3 is TGCGCCAGCAGTCTAGAACGGGGTGAGCAGTTCTTC.

The CDR3 region has the DNA TGTGCCAGCCAGCGACTAGCGTCTTACAATGAGCAGTTCTTC. This encodes CASQRLASYNEQFF. This chain joins TRBV27 and TRBJ2-1; TRBD2 aligns across 8 bases. Germline CDR1 MNHEY, CDR2 SMNVEV (reference sequence). Trimming removed 8 bases from V and 4 bases from J; junction bases left unmatched: 7. The CDR3 runs to 14 residues.

This clone was observed a handful of times. The rearrangement uses TRBV14 and TRBJ1-1, with D possibly TRBD1 on 6 matching bases. The CDR3 runs to 16 residues. In germline, CDR1 is SGHDN, CDR2 FVKESK. The V gene lost 0 bases and the J gene lost 1 base, with 12 bases spanning the gap. CDR3 sequence reads: CASSQDGGRGNTEAFF. In nucleotides, the CDR3 is TGTGCCAGCAGCCAAGATGGCGGCAGGGGGAACACTGAAGCTTTCTTT.

A few counts support this clone. The chain uses TRBV5-5 and TRBJ1-1; no firm D call. The germline CDR1 and CDR2 sequences are SGHKS and YYEKEE (reference sequence). This CDR3 is built from 11 residues. The V end lost 6 bases, the J end lost 1 base, and 4 bases lay between the germline ends. CDR3 in amino acids: CASIRNTEAFF. The CDR3 DNA follows: TGTGCCAGCATTAGGAACACTGAAGCTTTCTTT. Full variable domain (remainder filled in from reference TRBV5-5 and TRBJ1-1): DAGVTQSPTHLIKTRGQQVTLRCSPISGHKSVSWYQQVLGQGPQFIFQYYEKEERGRGNFPDRFSARQFPNYSSELNVNALLLGDSALYLCASIRNTEAFFGQGTRLTVV.

The rearrangement links TRBV27 to TRBJ2-7; TRBD1 matches at 8 bases. The J segment lost 5 bases and the V segment lost 6 bases, leaving 6 bases of the junction unmatched. This CDR3 is 13 amino acids long. Germline values: CDR1 MNHEY, CDR2 SMNVEV (reference sequence). The CDR3 here is CASRETGEDEQYF. The CDR3 region has the DNA TGTGCCAGCAGAGAGACAGGGGAGGACGAGCAGTACTTC.

V is TRBV4-1 and J is TRBJ2-7; 9 bases are a match to TRBD1. The CDR3 extends over 17 amino acids. Germline V lookup: CDR1 MGHRA, CDR2 YSYEKL. V was clipped by 3 bases and J by 4 bases; unmatched bases: 13. The CDR3 DNA reads TGCGCCAGCAGCCACCCCCAGACAGGGGGGTATGAATACGAGCAGTACTTC. Its translation: CASSHPQTGGYEYEQYF.

Here the CDR3 reads CASSLEAGGPTDTQYF. As DNA, the CDR3 is TGCGCCAGCAGCTTAGAAGCGGGAGGGCCCACAGATACGCAGTATTTT. The chain uses TRBV5-1 and TRBJ2-3, with TRBD2 identical over 10 bases. Germline V lookup: CDR1 SGHRS, CDR2 YFSETQ. The junction had 5 bases not matched to a gene; V was cut back by 2 bases and J by 2 bases. This CDR3 region has 16 residues.

The rearrangement links TRBV7-9 to TRBJ1-2; the D gene is possibly TRBD1 (6 bases). Between the trimmed V and J ends, which lost 5 bases and 3 bases, there was a span of 10 bases. Germline CDR1 reads SEHNR; CDR2 reads FQNEAQ (reference sequence). The CDR3 has 13 residues. CDR3 residues: CASSQGRDYGYTF. The DNA of the CDR3 is TGTGCCAGCAGCCAGGGGAGGGACTATGGCTACACCTTC.

The chain has TRBV5-1 and TRBJ2-1; 7 bases map to TRBD2. Germline V lookup: CDR1 SGHRS, CDR2 YFSETQ. V lost 0 bases to trimming and J lost 6 bases; unmatched junction nucleotides: 6. The CDR3 spans 15 residues. Here the CDR3 reads CASSLGGRAVNEQFF. DNA for the CDR3: TGCGCCAGCAGCTTGGGAGGGAGGGCCGTCAATGAGCAGTTCTTC.

The V and J genes are TRBV4-2 and TRBJ2-2, with 8 bases identical to TRBD1. The CDR3 has 18 amino acids. Trimming took 0 bases from V and 4 from J; bases not matched to a gene: 10. CDR1 is LGHNA and CDR2 is YNFKEQ in the germline V gene. For the CDR3, the DNA is TGTGCCAGCAGCCAAGAAGGGTTGGGACAGGCGGGCACCGGGGAGCTGTTTTTT. Protein sequence: CASSQEGLGQAGTGELFF.

The J gene is TRBJ1-1, the V gene TRBV27, with D possibly matching TRBD1 (5 bases). Trimming took 3 bases from V and 2 from J, leaving 16 bases between them. Germline values: CDR1 MNHEY, CDR2 SMNVEV (reference sequence). The CDR3 has 16 amino acids. CDR3 bases: TGTGCCAGCAGTTTCAGGGCCGGCGGCTTCAACACTGAAGCTTTCTTT. Translating it yields CASSFRAGGFNTEAFF.

This clone has more than one count but fewer than ten. The rearrangement uses TRBV29-1 and TRBJ1-5, with 8 bases lining up with TRBD1. After removal of 6 bases from V and 6 bases from J, the junction contained 7 bases not matched to a gene. Germline V gives CDR1 SQVTM, CDR2 ANQGSEA. The CDR3 runs 13 residues. The CDR3 protein is CSVDGTGGQPQHF. CDR3 bases: TGCAGCGTGGATGGGACAGGTGGTCAGCCCCAGCATTTT.

This clone showed up just a few times. V usage is TRBV28 and J usage is TRBJ1-2; D remains unclear. There are 12 residues in the CDR3. Trimming shortened V by 7 bases and J by 8 bases, and 14 bases separated the two germline ends. From germline, CDR1 is MDHEN and CDR2 SYDVKM. The CDR3 spells CASKGGIGGYTF. For the CDR3, the DNA is TGTGCCAGCAAAGGAGGGATTGGAGGCTACACCTTC.

The chain employs TRBV30 and TRBJ2-1; TRBD1 is a possible D gene (6 bases). Germline V gene data show CDR1 as GTSNPN and CDR2 as SVGIG (reference sequence). V lost 1 base, J lost 5 bases, and 9 bases lay in between. The CDR3 spans 13 residues. Written as DNA, the CDR3 is TGTGCCTGGAGTGAAAACAGGGACAATGAGCAGTTCTTC. Its translation: CAWSENRDNEQFF.

This clone was seen once. The chain joins TRBV7-9 to TRBJ1-1; possible D gene TRBD1, 5 bases. The germline CDR1 and CDR2 sequences are SEHNR and FQNEAQ (reference sequence). V gave up 2 bases and J gave up 1 base, with 14 bases separating them. The CDR3 is 16 residues long. The CDR3 nucleotides are TGTGCCAGCAGCTTACGAAGCGCAGGGCGGAACACTGAAGCTTTCTTT. This codes for CASSLRSAGRNTEAFF.

V gene TRBV2 combines with J gene TRBJ1-2; D call uncertain. Trimming cost V 3 bases and J 4 bases, with 6 bases left between them. This CDR3 is 12 amino acids long. The germline V gene has CDR1 SNHLY and CDR2 FYNNEI. For the CDR3, the DNA is TGTGCCAGCAGTGAGGCCAGCTATGGCTACACCTTC. Protein product: CASSEASYGYTF.

The V and J genes are TRBV4-1 and TRBJ1-2; TRBD1 is a possible D gene (6 bases). The CDR3 loop spans 19 amino acids. Looked up from germline, CDR1 is MGHRA and CDR2 is YSYEKL. V was clipped by 1 base and J by 1 base, with 22 bases between them. CDR3 bases: TGCGCCAGCAGCCAAGGGGATGGTGGACAGACGGTAAATAACTATGGCTACACCTTC. Translated: CASSQGDGGQTVNNYGYTF.

V and J are TRBV30 and TRBJ2-5; D unclear. The CDR3 is 11 amino acids. V was cut by 0 bases and J by 3 bases, with 2 bases left in between. CDR1 GTSNPN and CDR2 SVGIG come from the germline V gene (reference sequence). The CDR3 nucleotides are TGTGCCTGGAGTGTCAAAGAGACCCAGTACTTC. This sequence encodes CAWSVKETQYF.

This clone has a handful of counts. This chain uses TRBV2 with TRBJ1-1; 7 bases fit TRBD1. J lost 3 bases, V lost 10 bases, and 8 bases had no gene match. The V gene's germline CDR1 is SNHLY and CDR2 FYNNEI. This CDR3 has 13 residues. The CDR3 region is CATGAGGHTEAFF. CDR3 sequence (DNA): TGTGCCACCGGAGCAGGGGGGCACACTGAAGCTTTCTTT.

This clone has a single count. V and J are TRBV7-9 and TRBJ1-1, with TRBD1 matching 8 bases. J gave up 5 bases and V 1 base, and 0 bases lay outside the gene matches. Germline V gene lookup returns CDR1 SEHNR and CDR2 FQNEAQ (reference sequence). CDR3 length: 13 residues. In DNA form, the CDR3 reads TGTGCCAGCAGCTTAGGACAGGGGACTGAAGCTTTCTTT. Protein sequence: CASSLGQGTEAFF.

The rearrangement joins TRBV27 to TRBJ2-3; 9 bases align to TRBD1. V shed 3 bases and J 2 bases; nucleotides not matched to a gene: 18. The CDR3 is 20 residues long. Per germline, CDR1 MNHEY and CDR2 SMNVEV (reference sequence). This CDR3 reads CASSFWGGTGLLVSTDTQYF. The CDR3 DNA is TGTGCCAGCAGTTTTTGGGGGGGGACAGGGCTATTGGTTTCCACAGATACGCAGTATTTT.

The chain is built from TRBV11-3 and TRBJ2-7, with 7 bases matching TRBD1. Germline values: CDR1 SGHNT, CDR2 YENEEA. V was clipped by 9 bases and J by 2 bases; unmatched bases: 7. The CDR3 is 13 amino acids. Written as DNA, the CDR3 is TGTGCCAGTTCCGGGACAGCCCCCTACGAGCAGTACTTC. Its translation is CASSGTAPYEQYF.

This clone is a singleton in its sample. The rearrangement joins TRBV4-1 to TRBJ2-1, with 14 bases lining up with TRBD2. The CDR3 totals 17 residues. Germline loops: CDR1 MGHRA, CDR2 YSYEKL. Trimming removed 6 bases from V and 2 bases from J; junction bases left unmatched: 6. The CDR3 sequence is CASRHQGLAGAYNEQFF. CDR3 sequence (DNA): TGCGCCAGCAGGCATCAGGGACTAGCGGGAGCCTACAATGAGCAGTTCTTC.

The rearrangement uses TRBV5-6 and TRBJ2-7, with a weak D call TRBD1 (7 bases). The CDR3 covers 11 residues. The germline CDR1 and CDR2 sequences are SGHDT and YYEEEE. V lost 4 bases and J 6 bases, leaving 8 bases between the germline ends. CDR3 amino acids: CASSQGGEQYF. The CDR3, as DNA: TGTGCCAGCAGCCAGGGGGGCGAGCAGTACTTC. The full variable domain, rest sourced from reference TRBV5-6 and TRBJ2-7, is DAGVTQSPTHLIKTRGQQVTLRCSPKSGHDTVSWYQQALGQGPQFIFQYYEEEERQRGNFPDRFSGHQFPNYSSELNVNALLLGDSALYLCASSQGGEQYFGPGTRLTVT.

The V and J genes are TRBV5-1 and TRBJ1-2; TRBD1 matches at 7 bases. V was pared by 0 bases and J by 0 bases, with 2 bases of the junction left unmatched. There are 15 residues in the CDR3. In germline, CDR1 is SGHRS, CDR2 YFSETQ. The chain's CDR3 is CASSLGDRANYGYTF. The CDR3 DNA reads TGCGCCAGCAGCTTGGGTGACAGGGCTAACTATGGCTACACCTTC.

The gene calls are TRBV4-1 and TRBJ1-1; possibly TRBD1 for D (6 bases). Trimming pared 7 bases from V and 2 bases from J, leaving 17 bases between. The CDR3 covers 15 residues. CDR1 is MGHRA, CDR2 YSYEKL, per germline. CDR3 sequence: CASTPLRGENTEAFF. The CDR3 nucleotides are TGCGCCAGCACACCACTCAGGGGAGAAAACACTGAAGCTTTCTTT.

This clone was seen just once. The chain is built from TRBV7-2 and TRBJ2-3, with TRBD2 identical over 10 bases. The length of the CDR3 is 15 residues. Losses at the gene ends were 5 bases for V and 5 bases for J; bases not matched to a gene: 7. The germline V gene encodes CDR1 SGHTA and CDR2 FQGNSA. DNA of the CDR3: TGTGCCAGCAGCCCTGATGCTAGCGGGAGAGATACGCAGTATTTT. Encoded protein: CASSPDASGRDTQYF.